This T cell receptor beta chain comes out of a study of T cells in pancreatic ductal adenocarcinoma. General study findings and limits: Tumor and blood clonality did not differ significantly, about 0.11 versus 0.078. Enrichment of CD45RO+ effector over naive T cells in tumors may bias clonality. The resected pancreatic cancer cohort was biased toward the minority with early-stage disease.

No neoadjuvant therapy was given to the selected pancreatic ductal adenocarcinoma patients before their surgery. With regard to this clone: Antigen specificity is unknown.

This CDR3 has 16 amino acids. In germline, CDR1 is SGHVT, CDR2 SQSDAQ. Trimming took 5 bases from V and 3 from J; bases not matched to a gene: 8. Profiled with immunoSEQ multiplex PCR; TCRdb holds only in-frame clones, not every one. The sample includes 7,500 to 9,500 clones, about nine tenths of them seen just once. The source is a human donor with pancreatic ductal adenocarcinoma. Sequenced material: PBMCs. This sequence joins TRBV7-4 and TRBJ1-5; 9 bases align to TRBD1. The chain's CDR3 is CASSGGQGTFNQPQHF. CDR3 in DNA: TGTGCCAGCAGCGGCGGACAGGGGACTTTCAATCAGCCCCAGCATTTT.